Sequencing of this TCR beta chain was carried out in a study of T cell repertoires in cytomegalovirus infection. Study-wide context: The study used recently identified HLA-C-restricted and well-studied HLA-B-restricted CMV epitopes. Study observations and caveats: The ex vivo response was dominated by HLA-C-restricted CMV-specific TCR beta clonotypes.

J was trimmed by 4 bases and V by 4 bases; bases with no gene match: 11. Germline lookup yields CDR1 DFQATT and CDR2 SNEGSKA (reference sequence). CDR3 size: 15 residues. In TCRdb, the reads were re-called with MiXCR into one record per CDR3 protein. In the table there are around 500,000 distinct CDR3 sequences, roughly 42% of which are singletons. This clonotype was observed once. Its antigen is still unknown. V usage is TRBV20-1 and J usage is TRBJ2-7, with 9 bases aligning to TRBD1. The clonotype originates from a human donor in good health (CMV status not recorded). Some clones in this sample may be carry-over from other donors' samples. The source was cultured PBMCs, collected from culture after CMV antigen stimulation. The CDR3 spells CSANPRGQGGYEQYF. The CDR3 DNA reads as TGCAGTGCTAACCCCCGGGGACAGGGCGGGTACGAGCAGTACTTC.